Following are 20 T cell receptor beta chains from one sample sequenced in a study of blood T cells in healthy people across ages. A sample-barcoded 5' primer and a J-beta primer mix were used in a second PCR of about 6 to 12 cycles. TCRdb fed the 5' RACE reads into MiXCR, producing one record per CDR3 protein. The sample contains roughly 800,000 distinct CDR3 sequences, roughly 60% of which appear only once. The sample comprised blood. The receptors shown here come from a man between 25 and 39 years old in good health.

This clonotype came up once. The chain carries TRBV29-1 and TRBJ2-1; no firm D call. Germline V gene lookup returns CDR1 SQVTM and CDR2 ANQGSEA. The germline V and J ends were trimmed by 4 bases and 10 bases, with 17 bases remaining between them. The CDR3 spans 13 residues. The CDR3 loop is CSVAATPSYEQFF. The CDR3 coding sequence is TGCAGCGTTGCTGCTACACCTTCCTACGAGCAGTTCTTC.

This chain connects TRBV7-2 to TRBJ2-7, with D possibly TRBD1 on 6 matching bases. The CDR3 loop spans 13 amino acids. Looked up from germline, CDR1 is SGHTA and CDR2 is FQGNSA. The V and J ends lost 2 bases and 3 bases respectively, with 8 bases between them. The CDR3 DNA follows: TGTGCCAGCAGCTTATCAGGGGACTACGAGCAGTACTTC. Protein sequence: CASSLSGDYEQYF.

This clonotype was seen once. CDR3 sequence reads: CSARGLNEKLFF. The CDR3 region has the DNA TGCAGTGCGAGGGGGCTGAATGAAAAACTGTTTTTT. This chain uses TRBV20-1 with TRBJ1-4; 7 bases fit TRBD1. Germline V gene lookup returns CDR1 DFQATT and CDR2 SNEGSKA (reference sequence). J lost 5 bases, V lost 6 bases, and 3 bases had no gene match. The CDR3 covers 12 residues.

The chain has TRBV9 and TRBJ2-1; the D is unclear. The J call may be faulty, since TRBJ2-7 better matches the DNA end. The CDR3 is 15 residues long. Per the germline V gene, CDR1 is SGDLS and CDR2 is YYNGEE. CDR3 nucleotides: TGTGCCAGCAGCGTCGGGCTAGGCTCCTACAATGAGCAGTACTTC. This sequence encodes CASSVGLGSYNEQYF.

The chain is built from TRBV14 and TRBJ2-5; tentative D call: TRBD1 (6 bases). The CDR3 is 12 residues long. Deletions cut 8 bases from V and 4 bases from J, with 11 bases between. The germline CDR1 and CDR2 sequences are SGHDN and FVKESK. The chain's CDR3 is CASARGLETQYF. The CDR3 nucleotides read TGTGCCAGCGCCAGGGGCTTAGAGACCCAGTACTTC.

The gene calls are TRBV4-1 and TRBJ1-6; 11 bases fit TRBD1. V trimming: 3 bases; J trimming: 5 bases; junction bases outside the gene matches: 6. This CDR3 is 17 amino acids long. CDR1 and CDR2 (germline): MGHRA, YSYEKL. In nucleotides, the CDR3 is TGCGCCAGCAGCCATCTGCCGGGACAGGGGGATAATTCACCCCTCCACTTT. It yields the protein CASSHLPGQGDNSPLHF.

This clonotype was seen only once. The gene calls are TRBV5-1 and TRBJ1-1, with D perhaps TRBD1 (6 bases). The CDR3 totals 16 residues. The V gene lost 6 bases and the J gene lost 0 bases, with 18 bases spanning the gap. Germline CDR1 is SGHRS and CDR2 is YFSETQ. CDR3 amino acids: CASNLTGRGLNTEAFF. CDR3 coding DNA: TGCGCCAGCAACTTAACCGGCAGGGGCCTGAACACTGAAGCTTTCTTT.

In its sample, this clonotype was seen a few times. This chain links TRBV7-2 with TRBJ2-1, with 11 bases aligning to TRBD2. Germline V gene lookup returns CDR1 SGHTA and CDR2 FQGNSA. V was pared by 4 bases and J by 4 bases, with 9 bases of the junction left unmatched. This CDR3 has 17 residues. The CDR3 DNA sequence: TGTGCCAGCAGCTCTCCTGCGGGGACTAGCGGATACAATGAGCAGTTCTTC. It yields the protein CASSSPAGTSGYNEQFF.

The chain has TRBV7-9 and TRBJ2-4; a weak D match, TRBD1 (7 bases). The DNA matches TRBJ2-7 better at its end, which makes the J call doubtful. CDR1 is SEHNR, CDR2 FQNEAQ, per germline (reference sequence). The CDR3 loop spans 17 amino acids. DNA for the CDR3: TGTGCCAGCAGCCAGGGGGGACGGGCCCCTGGAGCCTACGAGCAGTACTTC. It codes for CASSQGGRAPGAYEQYF.

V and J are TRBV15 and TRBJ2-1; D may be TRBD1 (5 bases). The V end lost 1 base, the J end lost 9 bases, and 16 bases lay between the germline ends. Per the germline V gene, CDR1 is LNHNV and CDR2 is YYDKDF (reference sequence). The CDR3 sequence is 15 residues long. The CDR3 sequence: CATSRVPQQGGEQFF. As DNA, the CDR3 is TGTGCCACCAGCAGAGTTCCACAGCAGGGCGGTGAGCAGTTCTTC. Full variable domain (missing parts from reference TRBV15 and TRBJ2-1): DAMVIQNPRYQVTQFGKPVTLSCSQTLNHNVMYWYQQKSSQAPKLLFHYYDKDFNNEADTPDNFQSRRPNTSFCFLDIRSPGLGDTAMYLCATSRVPQQGGEQFFGPGTRLTVL.

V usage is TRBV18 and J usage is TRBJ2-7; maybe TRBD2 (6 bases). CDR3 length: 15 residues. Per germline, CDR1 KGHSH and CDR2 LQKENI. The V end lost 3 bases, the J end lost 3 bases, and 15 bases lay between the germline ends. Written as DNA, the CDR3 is TGTGCCAGCTCACCTACTACCGGGACTGTCTACGAGCAGTACTTC. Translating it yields CASSPTTGTVYEQYF.

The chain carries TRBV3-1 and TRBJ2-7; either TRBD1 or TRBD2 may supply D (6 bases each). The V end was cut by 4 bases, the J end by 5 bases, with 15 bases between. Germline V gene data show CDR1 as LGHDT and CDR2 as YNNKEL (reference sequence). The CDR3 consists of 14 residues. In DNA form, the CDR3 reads TGTGCCAGCAGCCCCGTGGGGGGCGGGAACGAGCAGTACTTC. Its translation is CASSPVGGGNEQYF.

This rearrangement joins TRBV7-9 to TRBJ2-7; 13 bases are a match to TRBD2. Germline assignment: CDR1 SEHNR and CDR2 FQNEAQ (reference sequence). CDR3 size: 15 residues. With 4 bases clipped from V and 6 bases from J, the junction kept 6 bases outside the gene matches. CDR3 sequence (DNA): TGTGCCAGCAGCTCGACTAGCGGGAGGTTCGGCGAGCAGTACTTC. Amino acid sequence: CASSSTSGRFGEQYF. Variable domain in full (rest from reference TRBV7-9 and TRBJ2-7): DTGVSQNPRHKITKRGQNVTFRCDPISEHNRLYWYRQTLGQGPEFLTYFQNEAQLEKSRLLSDRFSAERPKGSFSTLEIQRTEQGDSAMYLCASSSTSGRFGEQYFGPGTRLTVT.

The CDR3 coding sequence is TGTGCCAGCTTTTGGGGGGGCGCGGGTGAAGCTTTCTTT. Amino acids: CASFWGGAGEAFF. V usage is TRBV7-2 and J usage is TRBJ1-1, with a possible D match to TRBD1 (6 bases). This CDR3 region has 13 residues. CDR1 and CDR2 (germline): SGHTA, FQGNSA. V gave up 8 bases and J gave up 7 bases, with 17 bases separating them.

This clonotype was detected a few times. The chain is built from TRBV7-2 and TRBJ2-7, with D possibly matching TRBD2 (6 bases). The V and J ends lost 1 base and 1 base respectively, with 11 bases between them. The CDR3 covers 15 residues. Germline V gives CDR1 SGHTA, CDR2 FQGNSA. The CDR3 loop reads CASSLEGLQSYEQYF. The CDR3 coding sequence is TGTGCCAGCAGCTTAGAGGGACTTCAATCCTACGAGCAGTACTTC.

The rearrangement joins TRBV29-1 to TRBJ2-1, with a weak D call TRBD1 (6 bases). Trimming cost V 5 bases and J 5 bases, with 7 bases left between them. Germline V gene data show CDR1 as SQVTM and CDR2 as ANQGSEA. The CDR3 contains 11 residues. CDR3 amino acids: CSVNRDNEQFF. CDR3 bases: TGCAGCGTTAACAGGGACAATGAGCAGTTCTTC.

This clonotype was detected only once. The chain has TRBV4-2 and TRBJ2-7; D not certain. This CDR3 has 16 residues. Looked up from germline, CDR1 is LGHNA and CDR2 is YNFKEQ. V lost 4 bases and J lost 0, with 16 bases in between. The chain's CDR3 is CASSRGTDRFSYEQYF. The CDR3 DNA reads TGTGCCAGCAGCCGGGGAACAGACCGATTCTCCTACGAGCAGTACTTC.

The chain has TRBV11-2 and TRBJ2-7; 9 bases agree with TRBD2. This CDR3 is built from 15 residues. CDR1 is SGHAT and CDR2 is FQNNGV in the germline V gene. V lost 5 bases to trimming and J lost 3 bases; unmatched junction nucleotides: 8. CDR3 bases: TGTGCCAGCAGCCCCAAGACTAGCGGACGCTACGAGCAGTACTTC. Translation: CASSPKTSGRYEQYF.

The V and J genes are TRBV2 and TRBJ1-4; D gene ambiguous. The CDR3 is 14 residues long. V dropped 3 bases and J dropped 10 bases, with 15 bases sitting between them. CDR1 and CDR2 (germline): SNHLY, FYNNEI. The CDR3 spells CASSDRTEVGKLFF. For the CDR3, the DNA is TGTGCCAGCAGTGATAGGACGGAGGTGGGAAAACTGTTTTTT.

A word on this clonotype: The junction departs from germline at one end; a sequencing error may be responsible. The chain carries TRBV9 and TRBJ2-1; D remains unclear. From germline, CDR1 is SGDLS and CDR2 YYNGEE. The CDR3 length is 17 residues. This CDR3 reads CASSVGNRPGSYNEQFF. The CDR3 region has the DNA TGTGCTAGCAGCGTAGGGAACCGCCCCGGCTCCTACAATGAGCAGTTCTTC.